This T cell receptor (beta chain) was identified during a study of blood T cell repertoires in COVID-19. The CDR3 covers 16 residues. As handled by the study authors: Reference gene primer amplification gave nucleated cell count estimates. Measured with immunoSEQ multiplex PCR; TCRdb has only the in-frame clones, and not every one. V and J calls and clone size are copied from that table; D and trimming were computed from the DNA. The sample has approximately 130,000 clones, about four fifths seen once. Source material: peripheral blood. V is TRBV21-1 and J is TRBJ2-7; the table's D call, TRBD1, was not checked against the DNA. TRBV21-1 is given as a pseudogene. This clonotype was obtained from a human donor in a cohort sampled during active COVID-19. The CDR3 loop reads CASSITGTGDSYEQYF. The CDR3 nucleotides are TGTGCCAGCAGCATTACCGGGACAGGGGACTCCTACGAGCAGTACTTC.